A selection of T cell receptor beta chains follows, all from one sample in a study of T cell responses to AZD1222 COVID-19 vaccine. The assay was immunoSEQ multiplex PCR, and TCRdb's table has in-frame clones only and misses some. The table records approximately 140,000 clones, 91% of them present only once. This specimen was peripheral blood, taken 28 days after the second AZD1222 dose. The source of these receptors is an adult who received the AZD1222 COVID-19 vaccine. CDR3s include the opening cysteine and the closing phenylalanine or tryptophan. The D gene is left open where the match is weak. Rows give clone size only sometimes, using once, few, many, or a class for an expanded clone.

TRBJ2-1	TRBV11-2	NA	NA	18	TGTGCCAGCAGCGCAAAAAGGGGCCGGACTACCGTTTTGGATGAGCAGTTCTTC	CASSAKRGRTTVLDEQFF
TRBJ1-6	TRBV19	NA	NA	17	TGTGCCAGTAGCACCTCTGGGGGGAGCTCCTATAATTCACCCCTCCACTTT	CASSTSGGSSYNSPLHF
TRBJ1-5	TRBV19	NA	NA	15	TGTGCCAGTAGTATCCTACAGAGTGGCAATCAGCCCCAGCATTTT	CASSILQSGNQPQHF
TRBJ1-2	TRBV4-1	NA	once	14	TGCGCCAGCAGCCCCCAGGGCACCGGCTATGGCTACACCTTC	CASSPQGTGYGYTF
TRBJ1-4	TRBV20-1	NA	NA	11	TGCAGTGCAGTATTTCTGGAAAAACTGTTTTTT	CSAVFLEKLFF
TRBJ2-1	TRBV11-1	TRBD1	NA	15	TGTGCCAGCAGCGCAATGACAGGGGGCTACAATGAGCAGTTCTTC	CASSAMTGGYNEQFF
TRBJ1-5	TRBV7-2	NA	NA	14	TGTGCCAGCAGCCCTTATCGAGGCAATCAGCCCCAGCATTTT	CASSPYRGNQPQHF
TRBJ1-2	TRBV19	NA	NA	15	TGTGCCAGTAGTATAGGGCAGGGAAAGAACTATGGCTACACCTTC	CASSIGQGKNYGYTF
TRBJ2-7	TRBV5-1	NA	NA	13	TGCGCCAGCAGGACAGCGAGCTCCTACGAGCAGTACTTC	CASRTASSYEQYF
TRBJ1-2	TRBV6-6	TRBD1	NA	14	TGTGCCAGCAGACGGACAGGGGGCCTCTATGGCTACACCTTC	CASRRTGGLYGYTF
TRBJ2-5	TRBV6-6	TRBD2	NA	14	TGTGCCAGCAGGCCTTGGCGGGAGCAAGAGACCCAGTACTTC	CASRPWREQETQYF
TRBJ1-1	TRBV7-6	NA	NA	13	TGTGCCAGCAGCAAGGACGTGAACACTGAAGCTTTCTTT	CASSKDVNTEAFF
TRBJ2-5	TRBV21-1	NA	NA	17	TGTGCCAGCAGCAAAGCAAGAGAGGGCGCGCGACAAGAGACCCAGTACTTC	CASSKAREGARQETQYF
TRBJ2-7	TRBV30	TRBD2	NA	14	TGTGCCTGGAGTGTCAGCGGGGGAACCTACGAGCAGTACTTC	CAWSVSGGTYEQYF
TRBJ2-5	TRBV5-4	TRBD2	NA	16	TGTGCCAGCAGCCTGCCCGGGACTAGCTCTATAGAGACCCAGTACTTC	CASSLPGTSSIETQYF
TRBJ1-5	TRBV30	NA	once	14	TGTGCCTGGAGTGCCACGTTTGGCAATCAGCCCCAGCATTTT	CAWSATFGNQPQHF
TRBJ1-6	TRBV6-5	NA	NA	14	TGTGCCAGCACCTCCCGGGGGGCTAATTCACCCCTCCACTTT	CASTSRGANSPLHF
TRBJ1-1	TRBV7-9	NA	NA	13	TGTGCCAGCAGCTTAGCGCGGGGGTTTGAAGCTTTCTTT	CASSLARGFEAFF
TRBJ1-2	TRBV19	TRBD1	NA	14	TGTGCCAGTAGTCGGACAGGAACTAACTATGGCTACACCTTC	CASSRTGTNYGYTF
TRBJ2-2	TRBV12-5	TRBD2	NA	17	TGTGCTAGTGGTTTGGTACTTACTAGCGGGGTGGCCGGGGAGCTGTTTTTT	CASGLVLTSGVAGELFF
TRBJ2-5	TRBV10-3	NA	NA	13	TGTGCCAACGGTCTAGGTCCCGGCGAGACCCAGTACTTC	CANGLGPGETQYF
TRBJ2-1	TRBV3-1/TRBV3-2	NA	NA	11	TGTGCCAGCAGCCAAGGGCTAGGGCAGTTCTTC	CASSQGLGQFF
TRBJ1-5	TRBV7-2	TRBD1	NA	15	TGTGCCAGCAGCCCCGAGGGGGCGCATAATCAGCCCCAGCATTTT	CASSPEGAHNQPQHF
TRBJ1-4	TRBV6-5	NA	few	15	TGTGCCAGCAGTCCGCGCCAGTCCCCTAATGAAAAACTGTTTTTT	CASSPRQSPNEKLFF
TRBJ1-1	TRBV5-4	NA	NA	15	TGTGCCAGCAGCCCCGAAGGGGTACCTGGCACTGAAGCTTTCTTT	CASSPEGVPGTEAFF
TRBJ2-1	TRBV18	TRBD2	NA	18	TGTGCCAGCTCACCCCCTTTGGGCGGGGGGCTCTTCTACAATGAGCAGTTCTTC	CASSPPLGGGLFYNEQFF
TRBJ2-1	TRBV7-9	TRBD2	NA	15	TGTGCCAGCAGCCGAACTAGCGGGGGGGAAAATGAGCAGTTCTTC	CASSRTSGGENEQFF
TRBJ1-2	TRBV9	TRBD1	NA	19	TGTGCCAGCAGCTCAATGGGGTTGAGACAGGGGCCCTCCCGCTATGGCTACACCTTC	CASSSMGLRQGPSRYGYTF
TRBJ1-5	TRBV18	NA	once	13	TGTGCCAGCTCACCAGGGTCCGATCAGCCCCAGCATTTT	CASSPGSDQPQHF
TRBJ1-2	TRBV27	TRBD1	NA	16	TGTGCCAGCAGTGCGGGACAGGGATTGTGGGCCTATGGCTACACCTTC	CASSAGQGLWAYGYTF
TRBJ2-7	TRBV30	TRBD1	NA	13	TGTGCCTGGATGGGACAGGGGGCTGGGGAGCAGTACTTC	CAWMGQGAGEQYF
TRBJ1-2	TRBV7-8	NA	NA	15	TGTGCCAGCAGCTTAAGCGGCGCAGGGATCTATGGCTACACCTTC	CASSLSGAGIYGYTF